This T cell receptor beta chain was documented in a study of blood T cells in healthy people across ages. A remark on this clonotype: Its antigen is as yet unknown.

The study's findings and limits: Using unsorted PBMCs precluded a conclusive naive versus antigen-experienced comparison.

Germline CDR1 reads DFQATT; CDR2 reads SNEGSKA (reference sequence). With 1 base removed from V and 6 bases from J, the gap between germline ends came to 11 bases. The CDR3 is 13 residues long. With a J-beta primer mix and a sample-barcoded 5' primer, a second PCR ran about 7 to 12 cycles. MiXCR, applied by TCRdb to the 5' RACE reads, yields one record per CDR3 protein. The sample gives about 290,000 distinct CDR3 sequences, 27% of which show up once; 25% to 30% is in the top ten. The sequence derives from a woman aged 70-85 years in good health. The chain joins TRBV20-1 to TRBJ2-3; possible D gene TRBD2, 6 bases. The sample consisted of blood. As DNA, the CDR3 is TGCAGTGCTAGAGCCGGAGGGCGGGATACGCAGTATTTT. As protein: CSARAGGRDTQYF.